This T cell receptor beta chain was sequenced for a study of a mutant IDH1 vaccine in newly diagnosed glioma (dated by TCRdb to the early 2020s). General notes on the study: In the chemotherapy-containing groups, vaccination started alongside temozolomide cycles, whereas in patients who had radiotherapy alone it started 4-6 weeks after radiotherapy. Of the approximately 30 treated patients, around 62% were male and approximately 40% were female, and the mean age was approximately 40 years. Prior to enrollment, patients had been given standard therapy consisting of radiotherapy alone, temozolomide alone, or radiochemotherapy with temozolomide, with the combination given to most patients. The week-35 safety follow-up took place at visit V12, and the week-47 end of study took place at visit V13. Peripheral blood was collected at six visits: V03 (baseline), V05, V07, V10, V12 and V13. For exploratory analyses, longitudinal TCRB deep sequencing was carried out in around 24 treated patients wherever samples were available.

The library was built by means of the immunoSEQ multiplex PCR assay. Rearranged TCR beta chain sequences were amplified with the hsTCRB Kit following the manufacturer's protocol. An Illumina MiSeq was used to sequence the TCRB libraries. The study's processing was this. The kit vendor's proprietary platform handled demultiplexing, trimming and gene mapping. Drawn from immuneACCESS, this table holds only the in-frame rearrangements with V and J called that TCRdb kept. Clones are partly lost; checked studies trace under half to an unresolved V gene and leave the rest unexplained. Clone size and the V and J calls come from that table; the DNA yielded D and trimming. Present in this sample are about 69,000 clones, 85% to 90% of which were seen just once. Of the sample, 1.5% to 2.5% falls within the top ten clones. Per the publication, the time point label means: week 35, safety follow-up. Each vaccine dose, consisting of 300 ug of a 20-mer mutant IDH1 peptide in Montanide, was administered subcutaneously with topical imiquimod. Patients were given eight vaccinations, in weeks 1, 3, 5, 7, 11, 15, 19 and 23, which matched visits V03 through V10. Donors had newly diagnosed WHO grade 3 or 4 IDH1-mutant astrocytomas with loss of nuclear ATRX. The samples were drawn from NOA16, a multicentre, single-arm, open-label phase I trial in Germany that tested a mutant IDH1 peptide vaccine in humans for the first time. Genomic DNA for TCRB sequencing was extracted from EDTA blood using the DNeasy Blood and Tissue Kit.

What the study reported, not specific to this receptor: Immune responses induced by the vaccine were seen in around 93% of patients across multiple MHC alleles. Pseudoprogression seemed to be unrelated to changes in the top peripheral T cell clonotypes found by TCRB sequencing. Availability determined which PBMC samples were chosen for TCRB deep sequencing. The authors stated that sample limitations prevented analyses of patient blood samples from being reproduced.

Between the V and J ends, shortened by 1 base and 2 bases respectively, the junction contains 14 bases. For CDR1 and CDR2, the germline V gene lists LGHNA and YSLEER. The CDR3 spans 16 residues, from the cysteine through the phenylalanine. Kept here is only the CDR3 DNA, which spans 48 bases and is read in frame from base 1. About this clone: Its antigen specificity is not known. No much larger clonotype is one base removed from it; base qualities were not supplied.

The clonotype originates from a man younger than 45 with glioma. The sequencing here drew on PBMCs, taken from a glioma patient whose treatment included an IDH1 peptide vaccine. The chain is assembled from TRBV4-3 and TRBJ1-1; the D gene assignment is ambiguous. CDR3 reads: CASSQVPGPLNTEAFF. The nucleotide sequence is given as TGCGCCAGCAGCCAAGTACCCGGGCCCTTAAACACTGAAGCTTTCTTT.